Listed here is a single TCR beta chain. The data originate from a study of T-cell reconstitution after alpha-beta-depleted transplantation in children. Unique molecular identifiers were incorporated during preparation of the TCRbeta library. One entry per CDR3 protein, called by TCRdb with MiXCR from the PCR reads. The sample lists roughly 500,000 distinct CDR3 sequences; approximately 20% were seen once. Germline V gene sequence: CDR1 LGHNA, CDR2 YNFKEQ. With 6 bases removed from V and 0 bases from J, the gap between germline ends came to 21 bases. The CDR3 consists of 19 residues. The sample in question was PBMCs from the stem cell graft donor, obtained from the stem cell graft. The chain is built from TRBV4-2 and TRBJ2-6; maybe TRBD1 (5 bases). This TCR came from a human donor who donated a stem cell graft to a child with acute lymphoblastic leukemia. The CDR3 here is CASRGGMDTFLSGANVLTF. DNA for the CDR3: TGTGCCAGCAGGGGTGGCATGGACACCTTCCTCTCTGGGGCCAACGTCCTGACTTTC.